The present T cell receptor (beta chain) was sequenced within a study of preoperative IRX-2 immunotherapy in early breast cancer. Treatment reported: preoperative locoregional IRX-2 cytokine immunotherapy. The CDR3 consists of 17 residues. Per germline, CDR1 SGDLS and CDR2 YYNGEE. V lost 0 bases, J lost 5 bases, and 10 bases stayed unmatched. Sequencing used immunoSEQ multiplex PCR; TCRdb keeps in-frame clones, though not all of them. In the table there are around 62,000 clones, roughly 95% of which are singletons. The chain couples TRBV9 to TRBJ2-2; TRBD2 aligns across 7 bases. This TCR came from a human donor with breast cancer. This specimen was acquired from a patient treated with IRX-2 immunotherapy. The chain's CDR3 is CASSVARAGEKTGELFF. The CDR3, as DNA: TGTGCCAGCAGCGTAGCTAGGGCGGGGGAAAAAACCGGGGAGCTGTTTTTT.